These 13 T cell receptor beta chains share one sample of origin, sequenced in a study of shared clonotypes between healthy human individuals (dated by TCRdb to the early 2020s). The library was made by the immunoSEQ multiplex PCR assay. What TCRdb holds here is the immuneACCESS table cut down to in-frame rearrangements. Part of the clones is not present; checked against another copy, under half of the missing clones reflect an unresolved V gene, and the others are unexplained. The sample table lists about 340,000 clones, roughly 70% of them with a count of one. The ten largest make up 8.5% to 12% of the sample. What was sequenced was memory CD4+ T cells sorted from blood. This sample's cell subset or site label indicates: CD45RA-negative fraction. These receptors were taken from a man aged 30 to 45 in good health.

The chain joins TRBV27 to TRBJ2-5, with D perhaps matching TRBD1 or TRBD2 (6 bases each). V was pared by 0 bases and J by 6 bases, with 11 bases between. Germline loops: CDR1 MNHEY, CDR2 SMNVEV (reference sequence). This CDR3 has 14 residues. CDR3 residues: CASSLSGGGKTQYF. The CDR3 nucleotides are TGTGCCAGCAGTTTATCTGGAGGGGGTAAGACCCAGTACTTC.

The CDR3 reads CASSVGGGSGRAGELFF. The DNA of the CDR3 is TGTGCCAGCAGCGTCGGGGGCGGGAGTGGAAGGGCCGGGGAGCTGTTTTTT. The J gene is TRBJ2-2, the V gene TRBV5-4; weak D call: TRBD2 (7 bases). Germline CDR1 is SGHNT and CDR2 is YYREEE (reference sequence). V was clipped by 4 bases and J by 6 bases, with 22 bases between them. The length of the CDR3 is 17 residues.

V and J are TRBV28 and TRBJ2-3, with D possibly TRBD1 on 5 matching bases. This CDR3 has 14 residues. The V gene lost 8 bases and the J gene lost 0 bases, with 12 bases spanning the gap. Looked up from germline, CDR1 is MDHEN and CDR2 is SYDVKM. CDR3 sequence (DNA): TGTGCCAGCGGATACGGACAAAGCACAGATACGCAGTATTTT. The encoded protein is CASGYGQSTDTQYF.

This sequence joins TRBV30 and TRBJ2-7; D is unresolved. V was clipped by 3 bases and J by 3 bases, with 15 bases between them. Germline CDR1 reads GTSNPN; CDR2 reads SVGIG (reference sequence). CDR3 length equals 14 residues. CDR3 amino acids: CAWREYSSNYEQYF. DNA for the CDR3: TGTGCCTGGAGGGAGTACAGCTCCAACTACGAGCAGTACTTC.

V is TRBV6-6 and J is TRBJ2-1; D may be TRBD2 (6 bases). Trimming removed 5 bases from V and 2 bases from J, with 13 bases in between. Per the germline V gene, CDR1 is MNHNY and CDR2 is SVGAGI (reference sequence). CDR3 length: 15 amino acids. The CDR3 DNA reads as TGTGCCAGCAGTAATCTAGCGTTGCCCTACAATGAGCAGTTCTTC. This codes for CASSNLALPYNEQFF.

The rearrangement uses TRBV6-1 and TRBJ1-5; D is unresolved. This CDR3 contains 15 residues. Trimming left V 2 bases short and J 2 bases short, with 10 bases between. CDR1 and CDR2 from the germline V gene are MNHNS and SASEGT. This chain's CDR3 is CASSESGRGNQPQHF. DNA of the CDR3: TGTGCCAGCAGTGAATCCGGTCGGGGCAATCAGCCCCAGCATTTT.

The V call is TRBV14, the J call TRBJ1-6; no clear D. The germline CDR1 and CDR2 sequences are SGHDN and FVKESK. Trimming removed 2 bases at V and 10 bases at J, with 18 bases between. This CDR3 is built from 16 residues. The CDR3 bases are TGTGCCAGCAGCCAAAGACCGGGTGTATACGGGTCACCCCTCCACTTT. Protein product: CASSQRPGVYGSPLHF.

The sample holds many counts of this clone. Other DNA sequences in this specimen translate into the identical CDR3. This chain links TRBV30 with TRBJ2-3, with no clear D. Germline CDR1 and CDR2: GTSNPN and SVGIG (reference sequence). V dropped 1 base and J dropped 1 base, with 6 bases sitting between them. There are 13 residues in the CDR3. CDR3 in DNA: TGTGCCTGGAGTGGAGGCGGCACAGATACGCAGTATTTT. Amino acid sequence: CAWSGGGTDTQYF. The complete variable domain, with remaining parts taken from reference TRBV30 and TRBJ2-3, reads SQTIHQWPATLVQPVGSPLSLECTVEGTSNPNLYWYRQAAGRGLQLLFYSVGIGQISSEVPQNLSASRPQDRQFILSSKKLLLSDSGFYLCAWSGGGTDTQYFGPGTRLTVL.

The J gene is TRBJ2-6, the V gene TRBV7-2; 16 bases agree with TRBD2. V gave up 5 bases and J gave up 4 bases; unmatched junction bases: 5. This CDR3 is built from 18 residues. CDR1 is SGHTA and CDR2 is FQGNSA in the germline V gene. CDR3 DNA sequence: TGTGCCAGCAGCCTCGGGACTAGCGGGAGGGGAGGGGCCAACGTCCTGACTTTC. Translation gives CASSLGTSGRGGANVLTF.

V usage is TRBV2 and J usage is TRBJ2-6, with 8 bases aligning to TRBD1. The junction had 8 bases not matched to a gene; V was cut back by 6 bases and J by 1 base. The germline gives CDR1 SNHLY, CDR2 FYNNEI. This CDR3 spans 17 amino acids. The CDR3 sequence is CASSRTGFASGANVLTF. The DNA of the CDR3 is TGTGCCAGCAGCCGGACAGGGTTCGCATCTGGGGCCAACGTCCTGACTTTC.

CDR3 nucleotides: TGCGCCAGCAGCCCCGGGGCCGGAGCGGGGGATAATTCACCCCTCCACTTT. This encodes CASSPGAGAGDNSPLHF. The chain employs TRBV5-1 and TRBJ1-6, with D tentatively TRBD1 (5 bases). This CDR3 is 17 amino acids long. V lost 4 bases, J lost 5 bases, and 19 bases lay in between. The V gene's germline CDR1 is SGHRS and CDR2 YFSETQ.

This chain uses TRBV7-9 with TRBJ2-2; the D gene is possibly TRBD2 (6 bases). Trimming shortened V by 11 bases and J by 3 bases, and 16 bases separated the two germline ends. There are 14 residues in the CDR3. CDR1 and CDR2 from the germline V gene are SEHNR and FQNEAQ (reference sequence). This CDR3 is CAPAGQVDTGELFF. DNA of the CDR3: TGTGCCCCGGCGGGGCAGGTGGACACCGGGGAGCTGTTTTTT.

Concerning this clone itself: The same CDR3 also results from other DNA sequences found in this sample. This chain joins TRBV7-9 and TRBJ2-6; 10 bases match TRBD2. From germline, CDR1 is SEHNR and CDR2 FQNEAQ (reference sequence). V was clipped by 3 bases and J by 1 base; unmatched bases: 6. The CDR3 contains 18 residues. CDR3 protein: CASSLLLAGFSGANVLTF. Written as DNA, the CDR3 is TGTGCCAGCAGCTTGTTACTAGCGGGGTTTTCTGGGGCCAACGTCCTGACTTTC.